This T cell receptor (beta chain) was profiled in a study of response to subunit inactivated influenza vaccine. Notes on the study in general: With each seasonal influenza vaccination, the authors suggested, few new T cells are recruited.

In the case of this clonotype: Its antigen is unidentified.

MiXCR, run by TCRdb on the RT-PCR reads, gives a single entry per CDR3 protein. The sample holds hundreds of thousands of distinct CDR3 sequences; about 25% are singletons and the top ten take around 1.8%. Here the sequenced sample was CD4+ T cells sorted from PBMCs, taken roughly 5 days after vaccination. The sequence came from a man in his fifties who received an inactivated influenza vaccine.

This CDR3 is CASSFHPRVAPSTKNIQYF. CDR3 nucleotides: TGTGCCAGCAGTTTCCACCCCAGGGTGGCCCCTAGTACCAAAAACATTCAGTACTTC. J is TRBJ2-4 and V is TRBV28, with D possibly matching TRBD1 (5 bases). The germline V and J ends were trimmed by 3 bases and 2 bases, with 23 bases remaining between them. Per the germline V gene, CDR1 is MDHEN and CDR2 is SYDVKM. The CDR3 has 19 residues.